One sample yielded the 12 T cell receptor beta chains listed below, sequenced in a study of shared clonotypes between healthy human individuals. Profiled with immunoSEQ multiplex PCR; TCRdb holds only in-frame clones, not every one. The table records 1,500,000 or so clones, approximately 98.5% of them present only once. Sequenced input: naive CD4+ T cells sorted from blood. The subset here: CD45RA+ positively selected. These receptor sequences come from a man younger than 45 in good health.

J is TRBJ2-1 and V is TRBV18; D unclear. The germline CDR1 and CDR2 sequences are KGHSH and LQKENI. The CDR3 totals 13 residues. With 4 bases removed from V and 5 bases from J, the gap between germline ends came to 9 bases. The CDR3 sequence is CASSRSGDNEQFF. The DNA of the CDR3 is TGTGCCAGCTCACGATCGGGCGACAATGAGCAGTTCTTC.

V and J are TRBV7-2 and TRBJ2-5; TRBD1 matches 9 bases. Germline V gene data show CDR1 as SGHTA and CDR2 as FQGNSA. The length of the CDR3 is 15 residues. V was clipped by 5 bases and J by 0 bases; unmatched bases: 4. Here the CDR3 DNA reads TGTGCCAGCAGCGACGGACAGGGGAACCAAGAGACCCAGTACTTC. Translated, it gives CASSDGQGNQETQYF.

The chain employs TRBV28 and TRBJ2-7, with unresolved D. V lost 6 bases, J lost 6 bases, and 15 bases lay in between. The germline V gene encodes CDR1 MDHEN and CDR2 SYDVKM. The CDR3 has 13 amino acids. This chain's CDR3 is CASSPAPVPEQYF. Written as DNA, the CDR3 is TGTGCCAGCAGCCCCGCCCCAGTACCCGAGCAGTACTTC.

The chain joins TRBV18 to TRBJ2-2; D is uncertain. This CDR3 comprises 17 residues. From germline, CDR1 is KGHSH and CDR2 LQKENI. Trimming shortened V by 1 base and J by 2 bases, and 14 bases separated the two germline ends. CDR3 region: CASSPLSVRLNTGELFF. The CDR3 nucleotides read TGTGCCAGCTCACCACTATCCGTTAGGCTTAACACCGGGGAGCTGTTTTTT.

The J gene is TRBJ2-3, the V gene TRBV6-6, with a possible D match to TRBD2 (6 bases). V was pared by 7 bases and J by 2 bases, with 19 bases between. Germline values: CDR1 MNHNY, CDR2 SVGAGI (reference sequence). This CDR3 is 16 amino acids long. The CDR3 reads CASMVEVGGVTDTQYF. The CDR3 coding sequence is TGTGCCAGCATGGTTGAAGTGGGGGGAGTCACAGATACGCAGTATTTT.

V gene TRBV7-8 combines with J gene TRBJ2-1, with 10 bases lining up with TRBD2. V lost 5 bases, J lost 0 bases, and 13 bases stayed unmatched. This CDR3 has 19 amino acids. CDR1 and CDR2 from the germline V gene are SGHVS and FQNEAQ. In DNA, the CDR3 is TGTGCCAGCAGCCGAATCCTAGCGGGAGTTGGGAGCTCCTACAATGAGCAGTTCTTC. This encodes CASSRILAGVGSSYNEQFF.

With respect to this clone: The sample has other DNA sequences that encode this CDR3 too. CDR3 loop: CASSLDRDYGYTF. The CDR3 DNA is TGTGCCAGCAGTCTAGACAGGGACTATGGCTACACCTTC. The chain is built from TRBV28 and TRBJ1-2; 7 bases are a match to TRBD1. The CDR3 is 13 amino acids. V lost 5 bases to trimming and J lost 3 bases; unmatched junction nucleotides: 3. In germline, CDR1 is MDHEN, CDR2 SYDVKM.

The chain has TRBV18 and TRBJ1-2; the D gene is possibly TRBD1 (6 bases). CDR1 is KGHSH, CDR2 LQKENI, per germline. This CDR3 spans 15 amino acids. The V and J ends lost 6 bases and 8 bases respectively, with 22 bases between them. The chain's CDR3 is CASSPAPSRGEGYTF. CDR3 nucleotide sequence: TGTGCCAGCTCCCCGGCCCCCTCCAGGGGAGAGGGCTACACCTTC.

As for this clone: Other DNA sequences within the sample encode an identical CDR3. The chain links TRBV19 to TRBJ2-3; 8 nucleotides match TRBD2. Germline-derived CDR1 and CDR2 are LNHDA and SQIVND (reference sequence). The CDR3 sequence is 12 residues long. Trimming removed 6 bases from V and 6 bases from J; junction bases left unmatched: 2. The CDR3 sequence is CASSRLADTQYF. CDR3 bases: TGTGCCAGTAGCAGACTAGCGGATACGCAGTATTTT.

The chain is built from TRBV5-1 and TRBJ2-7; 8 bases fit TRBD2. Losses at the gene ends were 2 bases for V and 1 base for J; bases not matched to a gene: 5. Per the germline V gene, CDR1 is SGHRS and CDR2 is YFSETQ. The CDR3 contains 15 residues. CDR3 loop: CASSFISGISYEQYF. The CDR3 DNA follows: TGCGCCAGCAGCTTTATTAGCGGGATTTCCTACGAGCAGTACTTC.

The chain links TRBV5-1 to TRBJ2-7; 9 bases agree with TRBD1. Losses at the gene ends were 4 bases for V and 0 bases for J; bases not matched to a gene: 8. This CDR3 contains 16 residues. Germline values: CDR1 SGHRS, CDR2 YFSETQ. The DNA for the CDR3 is TGCGCCAGCAGCGGGGAACGGGGACAGGGCTCCTACGAGCAGTACTTC. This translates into CASSGERGQGSYEQYF.

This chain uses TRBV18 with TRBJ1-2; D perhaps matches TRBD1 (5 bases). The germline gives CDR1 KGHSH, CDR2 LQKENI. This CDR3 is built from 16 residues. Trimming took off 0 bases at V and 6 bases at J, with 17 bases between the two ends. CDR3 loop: CASSPPWQGKKDGYTF. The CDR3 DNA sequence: TGTGCCAGCTCACCACCGTGGCAGGGTAAAAAGGATGGCTACACCTTC.